This T cell receptor (beta chain) is from a study of identical twins. The study's findings and limits: Invariant MAIT and iNKT cells could partly confound zero-insertion analyses.

With no exceptions, donors were healthy Caucasians. The sample holds a few counts of this clonotype. Its antigen remains unknown. V lost 4 bases, J lost 4 bases, and 4 bases stayed unmatched. CDR3 length equals 14 residues. Germline CDR1 is SQVTM and CDR2 is ANQGSEA. MiXCR was run by TCRdb on the 5' RACE reads, yielding one entry per CDR3 protein. Of about 890,000 distinct CDR3 sequences detected, 12% appear once; the ten largest clones hold 1.5% to 2%. These data were also reused for a study on yellow fever vaccine responses in identical twins. As that report states: Twins reportedly appeared to share part of their vaccine T cell response while keeping part individual.

Sequencing used PBMCs. This TCR was sampled from a woman younger than 30 in good health. V and J are TRBV29-1 and TRBJ2-3; 11 nucleotides align to TRBD1. The CDR3 loop reads CSVGTGGVADTQYF. The CDR3, as DNA: TGCAGCGTTGGGACAGGGGGCGTCGCAGATACGCAGTATTTT.